This T cell receptor beta chain originates from a study of shared clonotypes between healthy human individuals. On the study more broadly: CD8 memory received one plate per donor, CD8 naive two, CD4 memory three and CD4 naive three.

Details on this clone: Its specificity is unknown.

Generated by immunoSEQ multiplex PCR, the TCRdb table keeps only in-frame clones and is missing some. The profile shows under 1,100,000 clones, 78% of them singletons. Notes on the study in general: Naive subsets typically showed greater estimated richness than memory subsets. The generation probabilities recorded for non-shared clonotypes fell below those of clonotypes shared by all four donors. In having few donors, the study represented limited genetic and exposure-history diversity.

This clonotype was obtained from a man between 18 and 29 years old in good health. Some clones in this sample may be carry-over from other donors' samples. The specimen was memory CD4+ T cells from PBMCs. Subset indicated: CD45RA-negative fraction.

The CDR3 bases are TGTGCCAGCAGACTCAGGGGGGATGCTGAAAAACTGTTTTTT. Amino acid sequence: CASRLRGDAEKLFF. The chain recombines TRBV6-5 with TRBJ1-4, with 7 bases identical to TRBD1. J was trimmed by 7 bases and V by 6 bases; bases with no gene match: 8. The CDR3 totals 14 residues. Germline assignment: CDR1 MNHEY and CDR2 SVGAGI.